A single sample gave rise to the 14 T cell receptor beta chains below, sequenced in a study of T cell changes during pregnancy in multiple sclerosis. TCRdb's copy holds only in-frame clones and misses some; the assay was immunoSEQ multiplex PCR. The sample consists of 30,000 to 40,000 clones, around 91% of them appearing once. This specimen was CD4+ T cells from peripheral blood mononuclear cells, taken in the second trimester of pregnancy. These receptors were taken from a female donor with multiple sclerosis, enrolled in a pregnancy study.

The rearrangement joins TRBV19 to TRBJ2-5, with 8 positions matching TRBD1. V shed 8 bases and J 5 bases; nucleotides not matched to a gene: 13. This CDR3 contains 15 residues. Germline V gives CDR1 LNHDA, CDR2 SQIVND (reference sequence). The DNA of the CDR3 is TGTGCCAGTGCTGGCCTGACAGGGGTTAGCGAGACCCAGTACTTC. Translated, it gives CASAGLTGVSETQYF.

The CDR3 DNA reads TGTGCCAGCTCACCACCGTTCGGGGGACTCATGAACACTGAAGCTTTCTTT. Its translation: CASSPPFGGLMNTEAFF. The rearrangement uses TRBV18 and TRBJ1-1, with TRBD1 as a possible D gene (5 bases). V lost 0 bases, J lost 0 bases, and 14 bases lay in between. Germline V CDR1 and CDR2: KGHSH, LQKENI. CDR3 size: 17 residues. Full variable domain (outside the CDR3, taken from reference TRBV18 and TRBJ1-1): NAGVMQNPRHLVRRRGQEARLRCSPMKGHSHVYWYRQLPEEGLKFMVYLQKENIIDESGMPKERFSAEFPKEGPSILRIQQVVRGDSAAYFCASSPPFGGLMNTEAFFGQGTRLTVV.

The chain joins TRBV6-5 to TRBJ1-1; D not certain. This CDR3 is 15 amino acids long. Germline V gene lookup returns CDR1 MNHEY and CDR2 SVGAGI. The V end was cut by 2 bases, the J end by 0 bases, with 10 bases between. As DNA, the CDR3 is TGTGCCAGCAGTTACGATCGGGGTATGAACACTGAAGCTTTCTTT. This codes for CASSYDRGMNTEAFF.

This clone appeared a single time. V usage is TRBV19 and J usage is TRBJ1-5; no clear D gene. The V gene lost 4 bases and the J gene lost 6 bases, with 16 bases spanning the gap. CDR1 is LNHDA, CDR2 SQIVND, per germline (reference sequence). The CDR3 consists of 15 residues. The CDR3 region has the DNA TGTGCCAGTAGTAAAACCCTCAGTGACACTCAGCCCCAGCATTTT. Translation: CASSKTLSDTQPQHF.

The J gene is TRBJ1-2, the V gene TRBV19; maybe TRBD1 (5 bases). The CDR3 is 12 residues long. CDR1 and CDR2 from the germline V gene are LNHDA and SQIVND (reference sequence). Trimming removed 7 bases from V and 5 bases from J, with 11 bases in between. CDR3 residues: CASTDGGYGYTF. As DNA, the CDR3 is TGTGCCAGTACCGACGGGGGATATGGCTACACCTTC.

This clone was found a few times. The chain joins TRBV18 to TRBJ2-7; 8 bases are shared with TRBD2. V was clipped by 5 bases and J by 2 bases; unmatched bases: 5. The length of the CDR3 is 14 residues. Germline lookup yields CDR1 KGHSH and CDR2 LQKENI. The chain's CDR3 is CASSSGLVPYEQYF. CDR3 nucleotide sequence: TGTGCCAGCTCATCGGGACTAGTCCCCTACGAGCAGTACTTC.

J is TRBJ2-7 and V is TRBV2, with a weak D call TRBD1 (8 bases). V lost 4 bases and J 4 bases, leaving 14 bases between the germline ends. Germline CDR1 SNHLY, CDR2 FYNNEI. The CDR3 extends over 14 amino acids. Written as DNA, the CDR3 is TGTGCCAGCAGTGCAGAACAGGGGGGGTACGAGCAGTACTTC. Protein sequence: CASSAEQGGYEQYF.

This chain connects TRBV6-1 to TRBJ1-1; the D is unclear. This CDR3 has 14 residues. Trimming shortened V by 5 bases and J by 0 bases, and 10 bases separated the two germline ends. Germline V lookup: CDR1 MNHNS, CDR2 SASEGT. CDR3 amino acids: CASSKRSMNTEAFF. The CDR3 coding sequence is TGTGCCAGCAGTAAGAGGTCAATGAACACTGAAGCTTTCTTT.

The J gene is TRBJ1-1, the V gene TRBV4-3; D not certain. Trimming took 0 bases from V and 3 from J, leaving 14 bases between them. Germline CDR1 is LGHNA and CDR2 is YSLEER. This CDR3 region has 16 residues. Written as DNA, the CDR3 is TGCGCCAGCAGCCAAGAGTCCGGGTGGCCTGACACTGAAGCTTTCTTT. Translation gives CASSQESGWPDTEAFF.

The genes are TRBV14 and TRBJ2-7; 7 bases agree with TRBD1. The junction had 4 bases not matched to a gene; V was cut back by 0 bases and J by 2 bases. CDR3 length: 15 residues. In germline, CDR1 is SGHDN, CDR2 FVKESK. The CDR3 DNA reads TGTGCCAGCAGCCAAGAGACAGGGAGAACCTACGAGCAGTACTTC. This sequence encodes CASSQETGRTYEQYF.

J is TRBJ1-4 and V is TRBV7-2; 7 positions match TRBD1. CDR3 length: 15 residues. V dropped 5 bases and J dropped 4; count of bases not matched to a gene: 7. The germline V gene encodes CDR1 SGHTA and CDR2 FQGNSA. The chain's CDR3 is CASSPRTGVNEKLFF. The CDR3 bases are TGTGCCAGCAGCCCAAGGACAGGAGTTAATGAAAAACTGTTTTTT.

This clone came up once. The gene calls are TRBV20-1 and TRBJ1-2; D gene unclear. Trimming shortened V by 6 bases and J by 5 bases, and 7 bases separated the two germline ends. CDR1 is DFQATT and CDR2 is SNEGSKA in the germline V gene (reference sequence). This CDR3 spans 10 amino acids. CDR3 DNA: TGCAGTGCCCCGTCTTATGGCTACACCTTC. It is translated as CSAPSYGYTF.

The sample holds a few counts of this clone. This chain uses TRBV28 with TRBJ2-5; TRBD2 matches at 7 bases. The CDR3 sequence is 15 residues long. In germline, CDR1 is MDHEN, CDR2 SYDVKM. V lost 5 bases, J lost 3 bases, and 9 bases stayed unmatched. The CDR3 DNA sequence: TGTGCCAGCAGTCCCATGGGAGGGCTAAAAGAGACCCAGTACTTC. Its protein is CASSPMGGLKETQYF.

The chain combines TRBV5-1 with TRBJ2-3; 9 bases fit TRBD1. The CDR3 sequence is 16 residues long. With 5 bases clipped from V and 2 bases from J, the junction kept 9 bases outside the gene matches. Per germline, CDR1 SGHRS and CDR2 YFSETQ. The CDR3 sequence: CASSLRQGDPTDTQYF. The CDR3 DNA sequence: TGCGCCAGCAGTTTACGACAGGGGGATCCCACAGATACGCAGTATTTT.